The next 6 T cell receptor beta chains were all read from a single sample in a study of control samples from healthy donors and cancer patients (dated by TCRdb to about 2020). Receptor libraries were prepared by the immunoSEQ multiplex PCR assay. TCRdb re-hosts the immuneACCESS table, in-frame sequences only. Its copies lack some clones; in the studies checked, an unresolved V gene accounts for under half of them, and the cause for the rest is not known. This sample has approximately 140,000 clones in its table, and 70% to 90% of those were observed once. Approximately 8.6% of the sample is in the top ten clones. Input material: blood. The receptors stem from a woman aged 25 to 39 in good health.

This chain uses TRBV9 with TRBJ1-2; 7 bases agree with TRBD1. The CDR3 is 14 residues long. V lost 3 bases to trimming and J lost 8 bases; unmatched junction nucleotides: 10. The germline V gene has CDR1 SGDLS and CDR2 YYNGEE. In DNA form, the CDR3 reads TGTGCCAGCAGCGCCCGACAGGGTTCGGAGGGCTACACCTTC. Amino acids: CASSARQGSEGYTF.

The V gene is TRBV7-9, the J gene TRBJ2-7, with D perhaps TRBD1 (6 bases). The CDR3 runs 14 residues. From germline, CDR1 is SEHNR and CDR2 FQNEAQ (reference sequence). Trimming pared 5 bases from V and 4 bases from J, leaving 15 bases between. In DNA form, the CDR3 reads TGTGCCAGCAGCCACCGGGACACCGTATACGAGCAGTACTTC. As protein: CASSHRDTVYEQYF.

Concerning this clone: Other nucleotide sequences from this sample produce the same CDR3. The rearrangement links TRBV6-5 to TRBJ2-7; perhaps D is TRBD1 or TRBD2 (5 bases each). V dropped 5 bases and J dropped 2 bases, with 13 bases sitting between them. The CDR3 runs to 14 residues. Per the germline V gene, CDR1 is MNHEY and CDR2 is SVGAGI. CDR3 in amino acids: CASSPRGSPYEQYF. The CDR3 coding sequence is TGTGCCAGCAGTCCCCGGGGCAGCCCCTACGAGCAGTACTTC.

The chain combines TRBV29-1 with TRBJ2-7; 9 bases are a match to TRBD2. Per the germline V gene, CDR1 is SQVTM and CDR2 is ANQGSEA. CDR3 length: 13 amino acids. J lost 2 bases, V lost 4 bases, and 3 bases had no gene match. This CDR3 reads CSVVGGRAYEQYF. The CDR3 DNA reads as TGCAGCGTTGTAGGCGGGAGGGCCTACGAGCAGTACTTC.

This rearrangement joins TRBV30 to TRBJ1-2, with D uncertain. The CDR3 totals 14 residues. The germline gives CDR1 GTSNPN, CDR2 SVGIG (reference sequence). The germline V and J ends were trimmed by 1 base and 5 bases, with 14 bases remaining between them. Written as DNA, the CDR3 is TGTGCCTGGAGTGGCGACGGAGAGACGTATGGCTACACCTTC. This translates into CAWSGDGETYGYTF.

The V and J genes are TRBV24-1 and TRBJ2-1, with D unclear. Germline-derived CDR1 and CDR2 are KGHDR and SFDVKD. CDR3 length: 15 amino acids. The V end was cut by 4 bases, the J end by 0 bases, with 9 bases between. CDR3 residues: CATSDPPSSYNEQFF. The CDR3 coding sequence is TGTGCCACCAGTGACCCTCCGAGCTCCTACAATGAGCAGTTCTTC.